This T cell receptor beta chain was captured in a study of T-cell memory formation after mild COVID-19 (dated by TCRdb to the early 2020s). General notes on the study: Most TCR sequence clusters were specific to one of the two donors. T-cell clones expanding and contracting after mild COVID-19 in two donors were tracked by longitudinal TCRalpha and TCRbeta repertoire sequencing. Two young, previously healthy adult volunteers made up the cohort, one male and one female. Paper-wide results and their limitations: Contracting CD4+ clones turned up mainly in the CM and EM memory subsets, whereas EMRA was where CD8+ clones were enriched. The study included only two mild cases, and larger cohorts that include severe cases with pre-infection samples were judged to be necessary. The second-wave clones that peaked on day 37 were not confirmed to be SARS-CoV-2 specific. The detection of some responding clones in pre-infection memory suggests that pre-existing cross-reactive memory T cells joined the SARS-CoV-2 response. Clones that contracted from day 15 to 85 showed balanced CD4/CD8 phenotypes, whereas a second wave of clones that expanded from day 15 to 37 leaned towards CD4+.

Ficoll-Paque density gradient centrifugation was used to isolate PBMCs. Unmatched junction bases come to 5, with V trimmed by 2 bases and J by 5 bases. Including the terminal cysteine and phenylalanine, the CDR3 comprises 14 residues. The DNA shown is the 42-base CDR3, in frame from base 1. Looking up the germline V gene yields CDR1 MNHEY and CDR2 SVGAGI. Of note for this clonotype: The antigen it recognizes is unknown. No base quality values were provided; no much bigger clone lies one nucleotide off.

Sequencing was performed on an Illumina NovaSeq 6000. Using 5'RACE with constant-segment primers, TCRalpha and TCRbeta cDNA libraries were constructed, with sample barcodes and unique molecular identifiers added in the process. RNA was extracted from every sample with Trizol reagent. The libraries were amplified in two PCR steps, and the second step added a second sample barcode and Illumina TruSeq adapters. The libraries were sequenced on an Illumina NovaSeq using 2 x 150 bp paired-end reads. Turning to the authors' computational methods: Demultiplexing of reads and collapsing into UMI-guided consensus sequences were performed with migec v1.2.7. Using mixcr v2.1.11, UMI consensuses were aligned to TRA and TRB V and J templates and then assembled into clonotypes. Clonotypes were classified as expanded or contracted when called significant by both edgeR and NoisET, with noise models trained on biological replicates. For edgeR calls, a false discovery rate-adjusted p below 0.01 and a log2 fold-change threshold of 1 were applied. As an exploratory analysis of dynamics, max-normalized trajectories of the 1000 most abundant clonotypes were examined by PCA with hierarchical clustering. Separately sequenced CD4+ and CD8+ repertoires were used to assign a CD4 or CD8 phenotype to each responding clone. In TCRdb, the public reads were trimmed at Q25 with fastp and aligned with MiXCR, with productive beta chains retained. All rows with the same CDR3 protein become a single entry with the most common DNA and genes. The V and J calls shown here were made by TCRdb, not taken from the authors' results. The sample includes fewer than 95,000 distinct CDR3 sequences, with around 16% observed a single time. The ten largest make up around two fifths of the sample.

The receptor's source is a young man who had mild COVID-19 (a few samples of this study predate the infection). The sample titles of this study are shuffled in the database, so cell type and time point are left out; the donor was told from shared clones. Sequences were obtained from PBMCs or a T cell subset sorted from them (not recorded which). The rearranged chain carries TRBV6-5 and TRBJ1-2, and 7 bases in between align with TRBD1. The bases read TGTGCCAGCAGTTACGACAGGGAGGAGTATGGCTACACCTTC. It translates as CASSYDREEYGYTF.